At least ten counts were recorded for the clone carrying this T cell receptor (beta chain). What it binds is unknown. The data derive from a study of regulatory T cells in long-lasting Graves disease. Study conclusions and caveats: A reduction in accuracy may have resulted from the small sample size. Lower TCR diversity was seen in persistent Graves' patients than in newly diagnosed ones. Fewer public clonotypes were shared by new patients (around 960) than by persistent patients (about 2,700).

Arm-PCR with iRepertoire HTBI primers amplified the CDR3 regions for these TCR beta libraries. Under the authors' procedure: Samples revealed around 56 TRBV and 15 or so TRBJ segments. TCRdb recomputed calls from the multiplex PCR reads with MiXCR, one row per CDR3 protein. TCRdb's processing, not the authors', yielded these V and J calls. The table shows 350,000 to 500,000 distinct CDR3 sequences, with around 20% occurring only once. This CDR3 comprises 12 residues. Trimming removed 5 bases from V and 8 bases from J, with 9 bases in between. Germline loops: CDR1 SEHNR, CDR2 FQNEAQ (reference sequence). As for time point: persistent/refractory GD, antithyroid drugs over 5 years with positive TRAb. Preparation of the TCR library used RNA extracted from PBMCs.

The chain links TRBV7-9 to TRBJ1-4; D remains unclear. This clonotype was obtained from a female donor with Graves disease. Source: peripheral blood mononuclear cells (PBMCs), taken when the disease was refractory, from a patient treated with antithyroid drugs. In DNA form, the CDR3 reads TGTGCCAGCAGCCAACCGCGCGAAAAACTGTTTTTT. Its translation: CASSQPREKLFF.